These 31 T cell receptor beta chains were all obtained from the same sample, sequenced in a study of cytomegalovirus exposure and HLA in healthy donors. The PCR ran on 60 Vbeta and 13 Jbeta primers. Repertoires were generated with immunoSEQ multiplex PCR, while TCRdb's copy carries only in-frame clones and drops some. This sample carries roughly 170,000 clones, approximately 72% of them seen once, and the ten largest clones take 2.5%. The sequencing sample was made of PBMCs. The receptors shown here come from a female donor in good health and CMV-seronegative.

Only a few counts were recorded for this clone. V usage is TRBV19 and J usage is TRBJ1-3; a possible D gene is TRBD1 (5 bases). The CDR3 runs to 15 residues. Trimming cost V 5 bases and J 4 bases, with 15 bases left between them. CDR1 is LNHDA, CDR2 SQIVND, per germline (reference sequence). DNA for the CDR3: TGTGCCAGTAGTCCCCCCAGGGTACCGGGAAACACCATATATTTT. The encoded protein is CASSPPRVPGNTIYF.

This clone was picked up one time. The rearrangement uses TRBV7-9 and TRBJ2-3; 7 bases align to TRBD2. The CDR3 loop spans 14 amino acids. Germline-derived CDR1 and CDR2 are SEHNR and FQNEAQ (reference sequence). J lost 1 base, V lost 5 bases, and 3 bases had no gene match. CDR3 DNA: TGTGCCAGCAGCGTTACTAGCGGCACAGATACGCAGTATTTT. This gives the protein CASSVTSGTDTQYF.

The chain couples TRBV12-5 to TRBJ1-5; D gene uncertain. The CDR3 is 14 amino acids. Trimming removed 3 bases from V and 0 bases from J, with 6 bases in between. From germline, CDR1 is LGHNT and CDR2 FRNRAP. DNA of the CDR3: TGTGCTAGTGGTTTCGGCGGTAGCAATCAGCCCCAGCATTTT. Its translation is CASGFGGSNQPQHF.

The chain has TRBV7-2 and TRBJ1-3; 8 bases line up with TRBD1. V was pared by 5 bases and J by 3 bases, with 3 bases of the junction left unmatched. In germline, CDR1 is SGHTA, CDR2 FQGNSA. The CDR3 length is 14 residues. The CDR3 DNA reads as TGTGCCAGCAGCCCGACAGGGGTTGGAAACACCATATATTTT. Amino acids: CASSPTGVGNTIYF.

The chain combines TRBV5-4 with TRBJ1-1; possibly TRBD1 for D (5 bases). The V end was cut by 0 bases, the J end by 3 bases, with 15 bases between. The length of the CDR3 is 16 residues. The V gene's germline CDR1 is SGHNT and CDR2 YYREEE (reference sequence). This chain's CDR3 is CASSLGGVRQDTEAFF. CDR3 bases: TGTGCCAGCAGCTTGGGGGGGGTGCGGCAGGACACTGAAGCTTTCTTT. Full variable domain (rest looked up from reference TRBV5-4 and TRBJ1-1): ETGVTQSPTHLIKTRGQQVTLRCSSQSGHNTVSWYQQALGQGPQFIFQYYREEENGRGNFPPRFSGLQFPNYSSELNVNALELDDSALYLCASSLGGVRQDTEAFFGQGTRLTVV.

The chain's CDR3 is CASSLDLGGGTEAFF. The CDR3 bases are TGTGCCAGCAGCTTAGATCTAGGGGGCGGCACTGAAGCTTTCTTT. The chain joins TRBV11-2 to TRBJ1-1; TRBD1 agrees at 7 bases. CDR1 and CDR2 (germline): SGHAT, FQNNGV. J was trimmed by 4 bases and V by 0 bases; bases with no gene match: 5. The CDR3 is 15 residues long.

The chain combines TRBV7-2 with TRBJ2-7; a possible D gene is TRBD1 (6 bases). V was pared by 6 bases and J by 2 bases, with 23 bases between. Per germline, CDR1 SGHTA and CDR2 FQGNSA. This CDR3 contains 17 residues. The CDR3 DNA sequence: TGTGCCAGCAGTCGTTACCCCCCAGGGGCTACAACCTACGAGCAGTACTTC. Translated, it gives CASSRYPPGATTYEQYF.

The rearrangement joins TRBV15 to TRBJ2-5, with 10 nucleotides matching TRBD1. Germline V lookup: CDR1 LNHNV, CDR2 YYDKDF (reference sequence). This CDR3 comprises 18 residues. Trimming at V came to 1 base and at J to 4 bases, leaving 12 bases not matched to a gene. CDR3 protein: CATSRGDRGIGKGETQYF. In DNA, the CDR3 is TGTGCCACCAGCAGAGGGGACAGGGGAATAGGGAAAGGAGAGACCCAGTACTTC.

The chain has TRBV19 and TRBJ1-5, with 9 nucleotides matching TRBD1. The V gene end was trimmed by 2 bases and the J gene end by 3 bases; junction bases not matched to a gene: 11. There are 18 residues in the CDR3. Per the germline V gene, CDR1 is LNHDA and CDR2 is SQIVND (reference sequence). As DNA, the CDR3 is TGTGCCAGTAGTATACCCTACCCCTACAGGGGGCCCAATCAGCCCCAGCATTTT. It encodes CASSIPYPYRGPNQPQHF.

This clone has only a few counts. The chain employs TRBV29-1 and TRBJ2-1, with D tentatively TRBD2 (6 bases). V lost 7 bases to trimming and J lost 6 bases, with 16 bases between them. The CDR3 totals 13 residues. Germline-derived CDR1 and CDR2 are SQVTM and ANQGSEA. This chain's CDR3 is CSAPRGDRNEQFF. CDR3 DNA: TGCAGCGCCCCTCGCGGGGACCGCAATGAGCAGTTCTTC.

The chain employs TRBV21-1 and TRBJ1-2; TRBD1, the D gene given by the table, was not confirmed from the DNA. TRBV21-1 is a documented pseudogene. The CDR3 extends over 15 amino acids. CDR3 protein: CASSKEQGKGYGYTF. In DNA, the CDR3 is TGTGCCAGCAGCAAAGAACAGGGTAAAGGCTATGGCTACACCTTC.

V usage is TRBV18 and J usage is TRBJ2-1, with 11 bases fitting TRBD1. V was pared by 3 bases and J by 4 bases, with 2 bases of the junction left unmatched. CDR3 length equals 15 residues. CDR1 KGHSH and CDR2 LQKENI come from the germline V gene. The CDR3 here is CASSPGTGGYNEQFF. The DNA of the CDR3 is TGTGCCAGCTCACCCGGGACAGGGGGATACAATGAGCAGTTCTTC.

A few counts support this clone. CDR3 region: CASSSTSSYEQYF. The CDR3 DNA follows: TGTGCCAGCAGCTCTACTAGCTCCTACGAGCAGTACTTC. The genes are TRBV11-2 and TRBJ2-7; possibly TRBD2 for D (5 bases). Trimming shortened V by 4 bases and J by 0 bases, and 7 bases separated the two germline ends. Germline CDR1 and CDR2: SGHAT and FQNNGV. This CDR3 region has 13 residues.

The chain couples TRBV9 to TRBJ1-1; no clear D gene. Trimming left V 0 bases short and J 4 bases short, with 10 bases between. This CDR3 comprises 14 residues. Germline V gives CDR1 SGDLS, CDR2 YYNGEE. The DNA for the CDR3 is TGTGCCAGCAGCGTAGGATCGGGAGGCACTGAAGCTTTCTTT. Translation: CASSVGSGGTEAFF.

The genes are TRBV6-6 and TRBJ2-5; D may be TRBD1 (5 bases). The J call may not be correct, given that the DNA end is closer to TRBJ2-7. Germline values: CDR1 MNHNY, CDR2 SVGAGI (reference sequence). The CDR3 is made up of 14 amino acids. CDR3 amino acids: CASSPRQGPYEQYF. In DNA, the CDR3 is TGTGCCAGCAGTCCCCGGCAGGGTCCCTACGAGCAGTACTTC.

This chain joins TRBV12-5 and TRBJ2-1, with TRBD2 as a possible D gene (6 bases). Trimming removed 0 bases from V and 5 bases from J, with 23 bases in between. The CDR3 has 19 amino acids. Per the germline V gene, CDR1 is LGHNT and CDR2 is FRNRAP. The CDR3 here is CASGLVQWEGLAPNNEQFF. In DNA form, the CDR3 reads TGTGCTAGTGGTTTGGTACAGTGGGAAGGCCTAGCGCCCAACAATGAGCAGTTCTTC.

J is TRBJ1-2 and V is TRBV7-9, with D tentatively TRBD1 (6 bases). CDR1 is SEHNR, CDR2 FQNEAQ, per germline (reference sequence). The CDR3 is 17 amino acids. V was clipped by 3 bases and J by 4 bases, with 21 bases between them. CDR3 sequence: CASSLPGHLSPSYGYTF. The DNA for the CDR3 is TGTGCCAGCAGCTTGCCGGGACACCTGAGCCCAAGCTATGGCTACACCTTC.

This sequence joins TRBV4-3 and TRBJ2-7; TRBD2 matches at 8 bases. Germline values: CDR1 LGHNA, CDR2 YSLEER. The J segment lost 2 bases and the V segment lost 2 bases, leaving 5 bases of the junction unmatched. The CDR3 extends over 15 amino acids. The CDR3 reads CASSQSGGSTYEQYF. The CDR3 DNA follows: TGCGCCAGCAGCCAAAGCGGGGGATCCACCTACGAGCAGTACTTC.

This chain joins TRBV19 and TRBJ2-5, with a possible D match to TRBD2 (6 bases). The CDR3 is 15 amino acids. Between the trimmed V and J ends, which lost 8 bases and 4 bases, there was a span of 20 bases. Germline V CDR1 and CDR2: LNHDA, SQIVND (reference sequence). The CDR3 protein is CASGGVGPTVETQYF. CDR3 DNA sequence: TGTGCCAGTGGCGGGGTAGGACCTACCGTAGAGACCCAGTACTTC.

The V call is TRBV30, the J call TRBJ2-5; D unresolved. CDR3 length: 12 amino acids. The germline V and J ends were trimmed by 3 bases and 5 bases, with 10 bases remaining between them. The germline V gene has CDR1 GTSNPN and CDR2 SVGIG (reference sequence). CDR3 sequence: CAWSRVGETQYF. The CDR3 DNA reads TGTGCCTGGAGCCGGGTCGGCGAGACCCAGTACTTC. Using reference TRBV30 and TRBJ2-5 for the parts outside the CDR3, the full variable domain is SQTIHQWPATLVQPVGSPLSLECTVEGTSNPNLYWYRQAAGRGLQLLFYSVGIGQISSEVPQNLSASRPQDRQFILSSKKLLLSDSGFYLCAWSRVGETQYFGPGTRLLVL.

V gene TRBV10-2 combines with J gene TRBJ2-7, with 11 bases fitting TRBD1. This CDR3 has 18 residues. The V and J ends lost 7 bases and 5 bases, in that order; junction bases with no gene match: 19. CDR1 WSHSY and CDR2 SAAADI come from the germline V gene. The chain's CDR3 is CASKGGGSRTGGANEQYF. For the CDR3, the DNA is TGCGCCAGCAAGGGAGGTGGTTCTCGGACAGGGGGCGCGAACGAGCAGTACTTC.

The chain carries TRBV7-6 and TRBJ2-3; D is perhaps TRBD1 (5 bases). V lost 0 bases, J lost 3 bases, and 10 bases lay in between. The CDR3 covers 15 residues. Germline-derived CDR1 and CDR2 are SGHVS and FNYEAQ. The CDR3 sequence is CASSLAWGGTDTQYF. CDR3 nucleotide sequence: TGTGCCAGCAGCTTAGCGTGGGGCGGAACAGATACGCAGTATTTT.

The rearrangement joins TRBV4-1 to TRBJ2-7; 14 bases agree with TRBD2. The CDR3 length is 19 residues. Germline V gene data show CDR1 as MGHRA and CDR2 as YSYEKL. With 3 bases clipped from V and 3 bases from J, the junction kept 13 bases outside the gene matches. The CDR3 protein is CASSQIRAGLAGEGYEQYF. For the CDR3, the DNA is TGCGCCAGCAGCCAGATTAGGGCGGGACTAGCGGGAGAAGGCTACGAGCAGTACTTC.

The sample holds one count of this clone. This chain links TRBV18 with TRBJ2-7, with D perhaps TRBD2 (5 bases). CDR3 length equals 13 residues. V was trimmed by 3 bases and J by 4 bases, leaving 10 bases between them. The germline V gene encodes CDR1 KGHSH and CDR2 LQKENI. The CDR3 spells CASSPSGVYEQYF. CDR3 bases: TGTGCCAGCTCACCCTCCGGGGTTTACGAGCAGTACTTC.

In its sample, this clone was seen once. This chain connects TRBV7-9 to TRBJ1-3; a possible D gene is TRBD1 (5 bases). Trimming cost V 1 base and J 4 bases, with 14 bases left between them. The CDR3 has 16 amino acids. CDR1 is SEHNR, CDR2 FQNEAQ, per germline (reference sequence). In DNA, the CDR3 is TGTGCCAGCAGCTTAGATAGGGGAGGGTCCGGAAACACCATATATTTT. It encodes CASSLDRGGSGNTIYF. The variable domain in full, completed from reference TRBV7-9 and TRBJ1-3, reads DTGVSQNPRHKITKRGQNVTFRCDPISEHNRLYWYRQTLGQGPEFLTYFQNEAQLEKSRLLSDRFSAERPKGSFSTLEIQRTEQGDSAMYLCASSLDRGGSGNTIYFGEGSWLTVV.

The V call is TRBV5-1, the J call TRBJ1-5, with a tentative D call TRBD1 (6 bases). The germline V gene has CDR1 SGHRS and CDR2 YFSETQ. The V gene lost 0 bases and the J gene lost 6 bases, with 13 bases spanning the gap. This CDR3 has 15 amino acids. CDR3 region: CASSLAGGAGQPQHF. The CDR3 DNA is TGCGCCAGCAGCTTGGCTGGGGGGGCGGGTCAGCCCCAGCATTTT.

V gene TRBV9 combines with J gene TRBJ1-4; TRBD1 aligns across 7 bases. Germline V gene data show CDR1 as SGDLS and CDR2 as YYNGEE. The length of the CDR3 is 16 residues. With V trimmed by 0 bases and J by 0 bases, 2 bases remained unmatched. CDR3: CASSVGQGATNEKLFF. The CDR3, as DNA: TGTGCCAGCAGCGTAGGACAGGGCGCAACTAATGAAAAACTGTTTTTT.

This clone was observed a handful of times. This sequence joins TRBV5-1 and TRBJ2-3, with D unresolved. The germline gives CDR1 SGHRS, CDR2 YFSETQ. The CDR3 sequence is 15 residues long. V was clipped by 4 bases and J by 0 bases, with 12 bases between them. The CDR3: CASSPTELSTDTQYF. DNA of the CDR3: TGCGCCAGCAGCCCAACAGAGCTTAGCACAGATACGCAGTATTTT.

This clone has a single count. The genes are TRBV7-2 and TRBJ1-2, with D possibly TRBD1 on 6 matching bases. The V end was cut by 5 bases, the J end by 2 bases, with 12 bases between. CDR3 size: 14 residues. CDR1 is SGHTA, CDR2 FQGNSA, per germline. CDR3 region: CASSPSTGNYGYTF. As DNA, the CDR3 is TGTGCCAGCAGCCCTTCGACAGGAAACTATGGCTACACCTTC.

This chain links TRBV15 with TRBJ2-3, with D tentatively TRBD1 (6 bases). Germline V CDR1 and CDR2: LNHNV, YYDKDF (reference sequence). Trimming took off 3 bases at V and 3 bases at J, with 10 bases between the two ends. The length of the CDR3 is 14 residues. The CDR3 DNA reads TGTGCCACCAGCAGGGGGACACTGACAGATACGCAGTATTTT. Translation gives CATSRGTLTDTQYF.

The chain links TRBV7-3 to TRBJ2-1, with 8 bases identical to TRBD1. Per germline, CDR1 SGHTA and CDR2 FQGTGA. The CDR3 has 16 amino acids. With 5 bases clipped from V and 7 bases from J, the junction kept 13 bases outside the gene matches. CDR3 nucleotide sequence: TGTGCCAGCAGCCCAACAGGGGGTACCCGACGGAATGAGCAGTTCTTC. Residues: CASSPTGGTRRNEQFF.